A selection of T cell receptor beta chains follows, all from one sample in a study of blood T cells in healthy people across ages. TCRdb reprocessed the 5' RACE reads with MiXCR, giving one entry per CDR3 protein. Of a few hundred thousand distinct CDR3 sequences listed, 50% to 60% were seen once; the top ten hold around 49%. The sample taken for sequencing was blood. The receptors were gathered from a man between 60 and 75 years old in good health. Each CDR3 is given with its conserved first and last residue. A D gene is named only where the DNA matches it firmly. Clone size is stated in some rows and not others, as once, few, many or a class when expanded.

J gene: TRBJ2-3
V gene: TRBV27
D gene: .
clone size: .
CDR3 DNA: TGTGCCAGCAGTTTATGGGGCACAGATACGCAGTATTTT
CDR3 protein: CASSLWGTDTQYF

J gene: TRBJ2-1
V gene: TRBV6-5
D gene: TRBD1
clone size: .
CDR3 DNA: TGTGCCAGCAGAAATACAGGGGCCCATGAGCAGTTCTTC
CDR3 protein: CASRNTGAHEQFF

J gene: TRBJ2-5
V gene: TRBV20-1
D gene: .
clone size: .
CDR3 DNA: TGCAGTGCCGCGGGGGCTCAAGAGACCCAGTACTTC
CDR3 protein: CSAAGAQETQYF

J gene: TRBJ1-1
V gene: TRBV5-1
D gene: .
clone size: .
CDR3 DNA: TGCGCCAGCAGCTCGCACAGGTTTTCGGAAGCTTTCTTT
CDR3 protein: CASSSHRFSEAFF

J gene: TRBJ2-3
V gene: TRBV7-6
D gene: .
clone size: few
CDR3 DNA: TGTGCCAGCAGCTTAGGGGGACTTCCCATACAATCGCAGTATTTT
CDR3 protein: CASSLGGLPIQSQYF

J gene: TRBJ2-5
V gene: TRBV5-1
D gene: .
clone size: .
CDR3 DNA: TGCGCCAGCAGCTTGAAACGCGAGGTGGAGACCCAGTACTTC
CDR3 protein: CASSLKREVETQYF

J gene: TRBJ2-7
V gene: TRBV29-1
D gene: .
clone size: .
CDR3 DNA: TGCAGCGCGGAAGGCGGGTGGGACGAGCAGTACTTC
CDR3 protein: CSAEGGWDEQYF

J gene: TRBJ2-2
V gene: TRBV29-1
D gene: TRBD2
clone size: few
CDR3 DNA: TGCAGCGTTGATGTAGCGGGGGGCCCCGCCGGGGAGCTGTTTTTT
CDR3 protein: CSVDVAGGPAGELFF

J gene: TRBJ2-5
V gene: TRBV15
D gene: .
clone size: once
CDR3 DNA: TGTGCCACCAGCAGAGATTGGGCCGGGTCAGAGACCCAGTACTTC
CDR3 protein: CATSRDWAGSETQYF

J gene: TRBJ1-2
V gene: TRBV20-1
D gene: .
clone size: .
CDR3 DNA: TGCAGTGCTGATGGGACGACGAATTATGGCTACACCTTC
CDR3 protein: CSADGTTNYGYTF

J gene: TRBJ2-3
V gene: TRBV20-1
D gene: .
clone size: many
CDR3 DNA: TGCAGTGCTAGAATAGCGGCTAGCGCAGATACGCAGTATTTT
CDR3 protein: CSARIAASADTQYF

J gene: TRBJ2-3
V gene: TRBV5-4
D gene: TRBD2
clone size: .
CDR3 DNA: TGTGCCAGCAGACCAGGGACTAGCGGGAGGCAGGATACGCAGTATTTT
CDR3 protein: CASRPGTSGRQDTQYF

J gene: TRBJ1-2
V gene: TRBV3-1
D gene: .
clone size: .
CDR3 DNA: TGTGCCAGCAGCCGGGCAGCGGGGGGCTATGGCTACACCTTC
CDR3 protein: CASSRAAGGYGYTF

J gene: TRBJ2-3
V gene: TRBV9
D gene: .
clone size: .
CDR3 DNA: TGTGCCAGCAGCGTAGGTGCAGGGAGCACAGATACGCAGTATTTT
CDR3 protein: CASSVGAGSTDTQYF

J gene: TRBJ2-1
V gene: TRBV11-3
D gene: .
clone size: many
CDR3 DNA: TGTGCCAGCAGCCACCCGGGAAGGAACCAGCAGTTCTTC
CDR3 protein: CASSHPGRNQQFF

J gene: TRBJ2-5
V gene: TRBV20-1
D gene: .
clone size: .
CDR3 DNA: TGCAGTGCTAGAGAAAGGACATCCGTTCCGGAGACCCAGTACTTC
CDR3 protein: CSARERTSVPETQYF

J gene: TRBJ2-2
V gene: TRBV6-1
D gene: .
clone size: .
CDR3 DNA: TGTGCCAGCAGAGCCCAGGGGTACACCGGGGAGCTGTTTTTT
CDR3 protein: CASRAQGYTGELFF

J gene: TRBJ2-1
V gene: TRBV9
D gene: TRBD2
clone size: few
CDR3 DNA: TGTGCCAGCAGCGTAGAGCCTAGCGGGAGGGCCTGGGACAATGAGCAGTTCTTC
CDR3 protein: CASSVEPSGRAWDNEQFF

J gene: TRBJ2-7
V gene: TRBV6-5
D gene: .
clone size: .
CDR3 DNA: TGTGCCAGCAGTTACTCGCAGGGGAGCTCCGAGCAGTACTTC
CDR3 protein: CASSYSQGSSEQYF

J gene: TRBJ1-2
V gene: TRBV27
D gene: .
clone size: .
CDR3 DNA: TGTGCCAGCAGTCCCCGGGCAGGGAGGTATGAAGGCTACACCTTC
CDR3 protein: CASSPRAGRYEGYTF

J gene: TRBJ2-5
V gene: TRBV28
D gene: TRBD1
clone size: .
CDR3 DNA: TGTGCCAGCACCCCCGGGACAGAAGAGACCCAGTACTTC
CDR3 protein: CASTPGTEETQYF

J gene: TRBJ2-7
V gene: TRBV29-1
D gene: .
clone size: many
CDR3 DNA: TGCAGCGTTGGGAGCGCTAGCTCCTACGAGCAGTACTTC
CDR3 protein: CSVGSASSYEQYF

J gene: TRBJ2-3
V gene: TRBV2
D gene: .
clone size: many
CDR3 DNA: TGTGCCAGCAGTGTGACCCAATCTCGGACAGATACGCAGTATTTT
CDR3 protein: CASSVTQSRTDTQYF

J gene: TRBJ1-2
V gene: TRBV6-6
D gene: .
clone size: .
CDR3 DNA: TGTGCCAGCAGGGAACAGGGAGGCTACACCTTC
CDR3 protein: CASREQGGYTF

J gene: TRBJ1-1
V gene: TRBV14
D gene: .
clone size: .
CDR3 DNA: TGTGCCAGCAGCCAACGGGCCCGAGGCACTGAAGCTTTCTTT
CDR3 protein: CASSQRARGTEAFF

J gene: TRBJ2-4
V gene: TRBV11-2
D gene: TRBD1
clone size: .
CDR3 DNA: TGTGCCAGCAGCTTAGGGGGGCAGGGGGCGTCCATTCAGTACTTC
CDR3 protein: CASSLGGQGASIQYF

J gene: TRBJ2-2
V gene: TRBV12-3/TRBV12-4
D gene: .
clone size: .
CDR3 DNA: TGTGCCAGCAGTTTGATCGGTTTCGGGGAGCTGTTTTTT
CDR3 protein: CASSLIGFGELFF

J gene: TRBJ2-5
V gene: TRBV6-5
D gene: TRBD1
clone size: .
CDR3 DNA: TGTGCCAGCAGACGGGACAGGGGGCGAGTGAAAGAGACCCAGTACTTC
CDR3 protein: CASRRDRGRVKETQYF

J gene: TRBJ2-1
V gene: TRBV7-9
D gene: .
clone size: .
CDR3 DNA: TGTGCCAGCAGCCCCCGAGTGACGAGCTCCTACAATGAGCAGTTCTTC
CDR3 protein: CASSPRVTSSYNEQFF

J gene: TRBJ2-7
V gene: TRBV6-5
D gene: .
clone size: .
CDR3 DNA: TGTGCCAGCAGTTACGGCCCCCCCGGGACACGTGGCGAGCAGTACTTC
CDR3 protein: CASSYGPPGTRGEQYF

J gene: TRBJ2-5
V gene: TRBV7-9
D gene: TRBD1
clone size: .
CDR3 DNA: TGTGCCAGCAGCCGGTCAGGGACAGGGAACCAAGAGACCCAGTACTTC
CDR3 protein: CASSRSGTGNQETQYF

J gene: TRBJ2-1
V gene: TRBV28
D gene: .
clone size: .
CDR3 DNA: TGTGCCAGCAGTTTTAGGGATGAGCAGTTCTTC
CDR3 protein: CASSFRDEQFF

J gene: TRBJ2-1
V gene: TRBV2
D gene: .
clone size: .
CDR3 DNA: TGTGCCAGCAGTGACCTCTTGAACAATGAGCAGTTCTTC
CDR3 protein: CASSDLLNNEQFF

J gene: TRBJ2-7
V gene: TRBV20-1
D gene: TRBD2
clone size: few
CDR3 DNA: TGCAGTGCCTGGACTAGCGGGACCGACAATGAGCAGTACTTC
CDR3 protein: CSAWTSGTDNEQYF

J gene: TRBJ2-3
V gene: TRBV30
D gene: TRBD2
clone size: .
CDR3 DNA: TGTGCCTGGACCAGGACTAGCGGCTCCCCGACAGATACGCAGTATTTT
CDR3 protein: CAWTRTSGSPTDTQYF

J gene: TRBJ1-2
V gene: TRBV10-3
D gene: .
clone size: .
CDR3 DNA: TGTGCCATCAGGGTTACCGGGACGCAGGGTGACTATGGCTACACCTTC
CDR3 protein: CAIRVTGTQGDYGYTF

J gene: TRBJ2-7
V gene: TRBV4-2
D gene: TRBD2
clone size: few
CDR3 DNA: TGTGCCAGCAGCCAAGACAAGGGGACTACCTACAATGAGCAGTACTTC
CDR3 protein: CASSQDKGTTYNEQYF

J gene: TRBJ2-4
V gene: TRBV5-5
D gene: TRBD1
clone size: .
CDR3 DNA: TGTGCCAGCAGCTTGAGCACAGGGGCCGGTGGCAAAAACATTCAGTACTTC
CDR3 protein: CASSLSTGAGGKNIQYF

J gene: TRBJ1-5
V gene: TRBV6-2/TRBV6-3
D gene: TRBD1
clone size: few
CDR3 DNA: TGTGCCACCTCCCCACAGGGGGCGGGCAATCAGCCCCAGCATTTT
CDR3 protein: CATSPQGAGNQPQHF

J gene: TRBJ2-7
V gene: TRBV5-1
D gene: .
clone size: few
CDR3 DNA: TGCGCCAGTTGGGAGGATTCCTACGAGCAGTACTTC
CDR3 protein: CASWEDSYEQYF

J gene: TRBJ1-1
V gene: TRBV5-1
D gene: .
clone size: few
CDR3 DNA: TGCGCCAGCAGCCCCATCATGAACACTGAAGCTTTCTTT
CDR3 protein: CASSPIMNTEAFF

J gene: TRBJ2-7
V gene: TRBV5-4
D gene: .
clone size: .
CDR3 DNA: TGTGCCAGCAGCTTCGAGTTAAACTCCTACGAGCAGTACTTC
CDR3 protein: CASSFELNSYEQYF

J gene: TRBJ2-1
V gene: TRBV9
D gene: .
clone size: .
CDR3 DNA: TGTGCCAGCAGCGTAGCTATTATGGGGCGGAATGAGCAGTTCTTC
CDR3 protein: CASSVAIMGRNEQFF